This entry is about one T cell receptor beta chain. Antigen unknown. Cultured CD4+ T-cell DNA underwent Oncomine TCR Beta short-read sequencing. Cultured CD4+ T cells were the source of extracted genomic DNA. TCRdb redid the calling of the PCR reads with MiXCR, one entry per CDR3 protein. The sample holds about 11,000 distinct CDR3 sequences, about a third seen once. This sample was taken from a study of vaccination and CD4 T cells after COVID-19. Whole-study context: The cells in question were stimulated using overlapping spike peptides derived from SARS-CoV-2, HCoV-NL63, HCoV-OC43 and HCoV-229E. Notes on the study in general: The rise in median SARS-CoV-2-reactive clonotypes, from approximately 21 to 40, was not significant.

Germline values: CDR1 DFQATT, CDR2 SNEGSKA (reference sequence). The CDR3 is 11 amino acids. V was clipped by 6 bases and J by 6 bases, with 12 bases between them. Sample treatment: approximately 11-day PBMC culture with coronavirus spike peptide pools or control peptides (ViraFEST assay). Before the COVID-19 pandemic (2011-2018), CD4+ T cells were obtained from the unexposed donor. ViraFEST used peptide pools to expand antigen-specific T cells before TCR sequencing. Negative selection isolated the CD4+ T cells once the cells had been cultured for nine to ten days. Sequencing input: CD4+ T cells from blood, cultured in vitro. The V call is TRBV20-1, the J call TRBJ2-7; no clear D. This clonotype was obtained from a human donor in good health. The CDR3 region has the DNA TGCAGTGCGTTCTCTAGTACCGAGCAGTACTTC. As protein: CSAFSSTEQYF.